This is a list of T cell receptor beta chains from one sample in a study of beta chain features in type 1 diabetes. TCRdb's copy holds only in-frame clones and misses some; the assay was immunoSEQ multiplex PCR. The table has 23,000 or so clones, roughly 69% seen once. Material for sequencing was Tregs from blood. These receptor sequences come from a man younger than 35 with type 1 diabetes. CDR3s leave out the opening cysteine and the closing phenylalanine or tryptophan.

j_gene: TRBJ1-5
v_gene: TRBV19
CDR3aa: ASRLGLGQPQH

j_gene: TRBJ1-2
v_gene: TRBV5-1
CDR3aa: ASSLTGYDVGYT

j_gene: TRBJ1-2
v_gene: TRBV6-6
CDR3aa: ASSYEGTGNYGYT

j_gene: TRBJ1-1
v_gene: TRBV10-3
CDR3aa: AIRGDTNTEAF

j_gene: TRBJ1-5
v_gene: TRBV19
CDR3aa: ASSTQYSNQPQH

j_gene: TRBJ2-7
v_gene: TRBV5-1
CDR3aa: ASSLARGGFHEQY

j_gene: TRBJ1-2
v_gene: TRBV7-2
CDR3aa: ASSLVTGSWGYT

j_gene: TRBJ2-1
v_gene: TRBV18
CDR3aa: AGSPQGQGAFNNEQF

j_gene: TRBJ1-5
v_gene: TRBV6-5
CDR3aa: ASSYRGNQPQH

j_gene: TRBJ2-7
v_gene: TRBV19
CDR3aa: ASSEVGGYGEQY

j_gene: TRBJ1-2
v_gene: TRBV2
CDR3aa: ASSDAQGFYGYT

j_gene: TRBJ2-7
v_gene: TRBV11-2
CDR3aa: ASSLDPDRGWGEQY

j_gene: TRBJ2-7
v_gene: TRBV28
CDR3aa: ASMKASGKQY

j_gene: TRBJ1-4
v_gene: TRBV28
CDR3aa: ASGRANEKLF

j_gene: TRBJ2-1
v_gene: TRBV15
CDR3aa: ATSSGGTSGSNEQF

j_gene: TRBJ1-5
v_gene: TRBV28
CDR3aa: ASSSSRDRSNSNQPQH

j_gene: TRBJ1-2
v_gene: TRBV7-2
CDR3aa: ASSLALRGRDYGYT

j_gene: TRBJ2-7
v_gene: TRBV7-9
CDR3aa: ASSPMSNEQY

j_gene: TRBJ2-2
v_gene: TRBV29-1
CDR3aa: SVGTPNTGELF

j_gene: TRBJ1-6
v_gene: TRBV15
CDR3aa: ATSRDHSSPLH

j_gene: TRBJ2-3
v_gene: TRBV11-2
CDR3aa: ASSLSAGVTDTQY

j_gene: TRBJ1-4
v_gene: TRBV5-1
CDR3aa: ASSRGGEPEKLF

j_gene: TRBJ2-5
v_gene: TRBV28
CDR3aa: ASSLRQVQETQY

j_gene: TRBJ2-3
v_gene: TRBV28
CDR3aa: ASSSLAGATDTQY

j_gene: TRBJ2-1
v_gene: TRBV27
CDR3aa: ASSRTSGGPQF

j_gene: TRBJ1-2
v_gene: TRBV19
CDR3aa: ASRAQGAYGYT

j_gene: TRBJ2-3
v_gene: TRBV5-1
CDR3aa: ASSRNPGLHTDTQY

j_gene: TRBJ1-3
v_gene: TRBV6-6
CDR3aa: ASSYSISSGNTIY

j_gene: TRBJ1-2
v_gene: TRBV4-3
CDR3aa: ASSQDRRAGYT

j_gene: TRBJ2-3
v_gene: TRBV30
CDR3aa: AWSVQATDTQY